The next 32 T cell receptor beta chains were all read from a single sample in a study of T-cell memory formation after mild COVID-19. In TCRdb, the 5' RACE reads were re-called with MiXCR into one record per CDR3 protein. The sample shows 300,000 to 350,000 distinct CDR3 sequences, roughly 13% of them seen only once. The sequencing sample was made of PBMCs or a T cell subset sorted from them (not recorded which). The receptors stem from a man younger than 30 who had mild COVID-19 (a few samples of this study predate the infection). Cell type and time point are not known.

The V call is TRBV12-3 or TRBV12-4, the J call TRBJ1-1; D possibly corresponds to TRBD1 (6 bases). This CDR3 is 13 amino acids long. Trimming shortened V by 7 bases and J by 1 base, and 10 bases separated the two germline ends. Written as DNA, the CDR3 is TGTGCCAGCAACAGACAGGAGAACACTGAAGCTTTCTTT. Protein sequence: CASNRQENTEAFF.

The chain combines TRBV11-2 with TRBJ2-7, with a tentative D call TRBD2 (6 bases). Trimming left V 2 bases short and J 2 bases short, with 16 bases between. The CDR3 contains 16 residues. Germline lookup yields CDR1 SGHAT and CDR2 FQNNGV. The CDR3 bases are TGTGCCAGCAGCTTAAATCGAGGGGACTTTCCCTACGAGCAGTACTTC. This codes for CASSLNRGDFPYEQYF.

In nucleotides, the CDR3 is TGTGCCAGCAGTTACTCGAAGGGGGGCGAGAAAGCTTTCTTT. It yields the protein CASSYSKGGEKAFF. The chain employs TRBV6-5 and TRBJ1-1, with TRBD1 as a possible D gene (6 bases). Germline V gives CDR1 MNHEY, CDR2 SVGAGI. The CDR3 covers 14 residues. V lost 0 bases and J lost 9, with 14 bases in between.

J is TRBJ1-1 and V is TRBV5-1, with a weak D call TRBD1 (6 bases). The CDR3 covers 15 residues. Germline CDR1 SGHRS, CDR2 YFSETQ. V was cut by 4 bases and J by 1 base, with 14 bases left in between. CDR3 DNA: TGCGCCAGCAGCCGACCAGGGGACACGAACACTGAAGCTTTCTTT. As protein: CASSRPGDTNTEAFF.

This chain uses TRBV4-2 with TRBJ2-3; TRBD2 aligns across 9 bases. The CDR3 runs to 16 residues. CDR1 is LGHNA, CDR2 YNFKEQ, per germline. V lost 1 base to trimming and J lost 2 bases; unmatched junction nucleotides: 4. The CDR3 reads CASSQGLAGLTDTQYF. Here the CDR3 DNA reads TGTGCCAGCAGCCAAGGGCTAGCGGGGCTCACAGATACGCAGTATTTT.

This clonotype was seen repeatedly, ten times or more. The chain employs TRBV5-1 and TRBJ1-1; no firm D call. The CDR3 spans 16 residues. CDR1 and CDR2 (germline): SGHRS, YFSETQ. V dropped 0 bases and J dropped 0 bases, with 12 bases sitting between them. Written as DNA, the CDR3 is TGCGCCAGCAGCTTGGCCGGGCTTAGTTTGAACACTGAAGCTTTCTTT. Translation: CASSLAGLSLNTEAFF.

V and J are TRBV4-3 and TRBJ2-7, with D perhaps given as TRBD1 or TRBD2 (5 bases each). The CDR3 has 17 residues. Germline V gives CDR1 LGHNA, CDR2 YSLEER. V lost 0 bases, J lost 0 bases, and 15 bases lay in between. CDR3 in amino acids: CASSQDRLTGLSYEQYF. CDR3 sequence (DNA): TGCGCCAGCAGCCAAGATCGACTCACGGGGCTCTCCTACGAGCAGTACTTC.

This clonotype has a count of ten or more. This chain connects TRBV3-1 to TRBJ2-3, with D tentatively TRBD2 (6 bases). CDR3 length: 17 residues. Germline V gives CDR1 LGHDT, CDR2 YNNKEL (reference sequence). Between the trimmed V and J ends, which lost 0 bases and 2 bases, there was a span of 15 bases. CDR3 coding DNA: TGTGCCAGCAGCCAAGATGGAACTAGCAGGGTCACAGATACGCAGTATTTT. It is translated as CASSQDGTSRVTDTQYF.

This clonotype was counted only a few times. The genes are TRBV12-3 or TRBV12-4 and TRBJ2-7; D gene ambiguous. V was cut by 4 bases and J by 7 bases, with 5 bases left in between. The CDR3 consists of 10 residues. CDR3 loop: CASSSREQYF. CDR3 nucleotides: TGTGCCAGCAGTTCACGGGAGCAGTACTTC.

The chain employs TRBV7-8 and TRBJ2-2, with TRBD1 matching 8 bases. The V and J ends lost 5 bases and 7 bases, in that order; junction bases with no gene match: 9. Germline CDR1 and CDR2: SGHVS and FQNEAQ. CDR3 size: 15 residues. The CDR3 reads CASSRGQGKGGELFF. The DNA of the CDR3 is TGTGCCAGCAGCCGTGGACAGGGAAAGGGCGGGGAGCTGTTTTTT.

A few counts support this clonotype. This chain links TRBV14 with TRBJ2-5; D is unresolved. This CDR3 comprises 13 residues. V was cut by 0 bases and J by 3 bases, with 5 bases left in between. CDR1 is SGHDN and CDR2 is FVKESK in the germline V gene. Here the CDR3 reads CASSQDQEETQYF. The DNA of the CDR3 is TGTGCCAGCAGCCAAGATCAGGAAGAGACCCAGTACTTC.

The chain is built from TRBV6-2 or TRBV6-3 and TRBJ2-3, with 8 nucleotides matching TRBD2. With V trimmed by 3 bases and J by 0 bases, 8 bases remained unmatched. Germline assignment: CDR1 MNHEY and CDR2 SVGEGT. CDR3 length: 17 residues. The CDR3 region is CASSYNVAGLSTDTQYF. Written as DNA, the CDR3 is TGTGCCAGCAGTTATAACGTAGCGGGGCTTAGCACAGATACGCAGTATTTT.

The chain combines TRBV3-1 with TRBJ2-3; D is uncertain. Germline V gene data show CDR1 as LGHDT and CDR2 as YNNKEL (reference sequence). This CDR3 spans 14 amino acids. V gave up 7 bases and J gave up 4 bases, with 15 bases separating them. The CDR3 DNA reads as TGTGCCAGCAACCGAAGAGGCAGCCCAGATACGCAGTATTTT. This codes for CASNRRGSPDTQYF.

This clonotype has only a few counts. The V and J genes are TRBV7-6 and TRBJ1-2; no clear D gene. Germline-derived CDR1 and CDR2 are SGHVS and FNYEAQ. Trimming took off 1 base at V and 4 bases at J, with 10 bases between the two ends. The CDR3 has 14 amino acids. The CDR3 protein is CASSLGQYGYGYTF. CDR3 bases: TGTGCCAGCAGCTTAGGGCAGTACGGCTATGGCTACACCTTC.

This clonotype was detected ten times or more. The V gene is TRBV5-1, the J gene TRBJ1-2, with D hard to call. The CDR3 is 14 amino acids. The V and J ends lost 0 bases and 3 bases respectively, with 9 bases between them. The germline V gene has CDR1 SGHRS and CDR2 YFSETQ. CDR3 in amino acids: CASSLDSLYYGYTF. As DNA, the CDR3 is TGCGCCAGCAGCTTGGATTCATTATACTATGGCTACACCTTC.

This chain joins TRBV4-2 and TRBJ2-3, with TRBD1 matching over 9 bases. There are 16 residues in the CDR3. V trimming: 4 bases; J trimming: 4 bases; junction bases outside the gene matches: 9. In germline, CDR1 is LGHNA, CDR2 YNFKEQ. Written as DNA, the CDR3 is TGTGCCAGCAGCCGACAGGGACAGGGTATCGCAGATACGCAGTATTTT. Amino acid sequence: CASSRQGQGIADTQYF.

V usage is TRBV25-1 and J usage is TRBJ2-2, with 9 bases fitting TRBD1. The CDR3 has 15 residues. V lost 2 bases and J lost 5; bases outside the gene matches: 3. Germline loops: CDR1 MGHDK, CDR2 SYGVNS. The chain's CDR3 is CASSEAGTGTGELFF. Written as DNA, the CDR3 is TGTGCCAGCAGTGAAGCCGGGACAGGGACCGGGGAGCTGTTTTTT.

This clonotype was picked up many times. The CDR3 DNA reads as TGTGCCAGCTCGCCGGGGCGCAATCAGCCCCAGCATTTT. It translates to CASSPGRNQPQHF. The chain carries TRBV18 and TRBJ1-5; TRBD1 is a possible D gene (5 bases). V lost 6 bases to trimming and J lost 2 bases, with 8 bases between them. The CDR3 consists of 13 residues. In germline, CDR1 is KGHSH, CDR2 LQKENI.

The V call is TRBV7-3, the J call TRBJ1-2, with 7 bases lining up with TRBD1. The V gene end was trimmed by 3 bases and the J gene end by 6 bases; junction bases not matched to a gene: 4. This CDR3 has 13 amino acids. Germline CDR1 SGHTA, CDR2 FQGTGA. The CDR3 DNA is TGTGCCAGCAGCTTGTCCAGGGGGGATGGCTACACCTTC. It is translated as CASSLSRGDGYTF.

V usage is TRBV5-1 and J usage is TRBJ1-1; 9 bases match TRBD1. Germline CDR1 and CDR2: SGHRS and YFSETQ. The trim removed 4 bases at V and 1 base at J, leaving 2 bases unmatched. The CDR3 length is 14 residues. The CDR3 sequence is CASSEGQGNTEAFF. In DNA, the CDR3 is TGCGCCAGCAGCGAGGGACAGGGGAACACTGAAGCTTTCTTT.

The genes are TRBV7-2 and TRBJ2-1; TRBD1 matches 7 bases. The trim removed 5 bases at V and 6 bases at J, leaving 7 bases unmatched. Germline V gives CDR1 SGHTA, CDR2 FQGNSA. This CDR3 has 14 residues. CDR3 amino acids: CASSQYRDSNEQFF. DNA for the CDR3: TGTGCCAGCAGCCAATACCGGGACAGCAATGAGCAGTTCTTC.

The V and J genes are TRBV20-1 and TRBJ2-7; no firm D call. This CDR3 comprises 12 residues. In germline, CDR1 is DFQATT, CDR2 SNEGSKA (reference sequence). With 3 bases removed from V and 3 bases from J, the gap between germline ends came to 9 bases. This CDR3 reads CSARGGFYEQYF. CDR3 nucleotide sequence: TGCAGTGCTAGGGGCGGATTCTACGAGCAGTACTTC.

The rearrangement links TRBV20-1 to TRBJ2-3, with D maybe TRBD1 (7 bases). V was shortened by 4 bases and J by 9 bases, with 20 bases between the two germline ends. The CDR3 runs to 14 residues. CDR1 and CDR2 from the germline V gene are DFQATT and SNEGSKA (reference sequence). For the CDR3, the DNA is TGCAGTGCTACGGCAGGGGGTATAGGAGGGACGCAGTATTTT. It encodes CSATAGGIGGTQYF.

This clonotype showed up many times. The junction differs from germline at one of its ends, possibly a read error. The rearrangement joins TRBV6-5 to TRBJ1-2; D unresolved. The CDR3 is 14 residues long. Germline V gene sequence: CDR1 MNHEY, CDR2 SVGAGI. The CDR3: CASSDSTRKQGYTF. As DNA, the CDR3 is TGTGCCAGCAGTGACTCCACCCGTAAACAGGGCTACACCTTC.

V usage is TRBV5-1 and J usage is TRBJ2-1, with 11 nucleotides matching TRBD2. Per the germline V gene, CDR1 is SGHRS and CDR2 is YFSETQ. The CDR3 spans 15 residues. Trimming at V came to 4 bases and at J to 9 bases, leaving 9 bases not matched to a gene. The CDR3 here is CASSPSLAGGREQFF. CDR3 DNA: TGCGCCAGCAGCCCGAGTTTAGCGGGGGGGCGTGAGCAGTTCTTC.

This clonotype was seen only a few times. The chain joins TRBV7-2 to TRBJ2-7, with D perhaps matching TRBD2 (6 bases). The CDR3 extends over 12 amino acids. The V end lost 3 bases, the J end lost 7 bases, and 10 bases lay between the germline ends. Germline-derived CDR1 and CDR2 are SGHTA and FQGNSA. CDR3 bases: TGTGCCAGCAGCTTGCCAGGAGGGGAGCAGTACGTC. It yields the protein CASSLPGGEQYV.

This clonotype was observed a single time. This CDR3 is CASSVMGGSSYNEQFF. CDR3 in DNA: TGTGCCAGCAGCGTCATGGGAGGGTCCTCCTACAATGAGCAGTTCTTC. V usage is TRBV5-4 and J usage is TRBJ2-1; 7 nucleotides agree with TRBD2. The CDR3 loop spans 16 amino acids. The germline gives CDR1 SGHNT, CDR2 YYREEE (reference sequence). With V trimmed by 4 bases and J by 0 bases, 7 bases remained unmatched.

The chain uses TRBV4-1 and TRBJ2-6; possibly TRBD1 for D (6 bases). The CDR3 consists of 14 residues. Germline V lookup: CDR1 MGHRA, CDR2 YSYEKL. V was trimmed by 8 bases and J by 2 bases, leaving 10 bases between them. CDR3 bases: TGCGCCAGCTATGGGGGCCCTGGGGCCAACGTCCTGACTTTC. Its protein product is CASYGGPGANVLTF.

This clonotype was seen a handful of times. The gene calls are TRBV18 and TRBJ1-1, with a possible D match to TRBD1 (6 bases). V lost 4 bases and J 3 bases, leaving 15 bases between the germline ends. Germline V gives CDR1 KGHSH, CDR2 LQKENI. CDR3 size: 15 residues. The CDR3 DNA reads TGTGCCAGCTCACTCACTTCAGGGGATGACACTGAAGCTTTCTTT. Translating gives CASSLTSGDDTEAFF.

This clonotype has just a few counts. The chain links TRBV24-1 to TRBJ2-3, with D maybe TRBD2 (6 bases). Germline CDR1 reads KGHDR; CDR2 reads SFDVKD. The CDR3 extends over 14 amino acids. V was cut by 4 bases and J by 3 bases, with 10 bases left in between. The CDR3 protein is CATSDPAGTDTQYF. Here the CDR3 DNA reads TGTGCCACCAGTGACCCGGCGGGAACAGATACGCAGTATTTT.

This clonotype was observed a few times. V and J are TRBV6-1 and TRBJ2-2; 8 bases agree with TRBD1. Germline CDR1 MNHNS, CDR2 SASEGT. CDR3 length equals 16 residues. J lost 7 bases, V lost 5 bases, and 12 bases had no gene match. CDR3 nucleotides: TGTGCCAGCAGTCCCCCGTGGCAGGGGGCTAGCGGGGAGCTGTTTTTT. It is translated as CASSPPWQGASGELFF.

This chain uses TRBV4-1 with TRBJ2-7; 7 positions match TRBD1. Per germline, CDR1 MGHRA and CDR2 YSYEKL. V gave up 5 bases and J gave up 10 bases; unmatched junction bases: 8. This CDR3 is built from 12 residues. In DNA, the CDR3 is TGCGCCAGCAGCGGGGGAGCAGGGGGACAGTACTTC. It codes for CASSGGAGGQYF.